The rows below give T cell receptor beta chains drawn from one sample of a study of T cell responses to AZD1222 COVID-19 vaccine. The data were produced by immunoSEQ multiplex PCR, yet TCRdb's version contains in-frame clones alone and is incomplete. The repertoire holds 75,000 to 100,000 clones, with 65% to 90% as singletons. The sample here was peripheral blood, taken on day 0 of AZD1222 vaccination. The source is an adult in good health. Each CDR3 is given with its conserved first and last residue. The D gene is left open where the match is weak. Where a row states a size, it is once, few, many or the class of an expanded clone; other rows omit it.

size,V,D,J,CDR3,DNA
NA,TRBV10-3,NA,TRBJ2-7,CAISPTGLEQYF,TGTGCCATCAGCCCGACAGGCTTGGAGCAGTACTTC
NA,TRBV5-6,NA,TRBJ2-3,CASSFLADTQYF,TGTGCCAGCAGCTTCCTCGCAGATACGCAGTATTTT
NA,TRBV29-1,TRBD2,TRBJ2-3,CSVALRTSGSAYF,TGCAGCGTCGCCCTACGCACTAGCGGGAGTGCGTATTTT
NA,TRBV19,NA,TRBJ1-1,CASRGGTVNTEAFF,TGTGCCAGTAGGGGGGGCACAGTGAACACTGAAGCTTTCTTT
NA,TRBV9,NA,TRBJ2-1,CASSVAVTGYEQFF,TGTGCCAGCAGCGTAGCGGTAACGGGGTATGAGCAGTTCTTC
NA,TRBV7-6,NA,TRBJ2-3,CASSLAGLTDTQYF,TGTGCCAGCAGCTTAGCGGGACTCACAGATACGCAGTATTTT
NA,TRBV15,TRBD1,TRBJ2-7,CATSLDRGYEQYF,TGTGCCACCAGCCTCGACAGGGGATACGAGCAGTACTTC
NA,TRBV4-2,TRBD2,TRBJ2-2,CASSQDTDAGGPTGELFF,TGTGCCAGCAGCCAAGATACGGACGCGGGAGGGCCCACCGGGGAGCTGTTTTTT
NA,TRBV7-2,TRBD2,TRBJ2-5,CASRTLAGNQETQYF,TGTGCCAGCAGAACTCTAGCGGGAAACCAAGAGACCCAGTACTTC
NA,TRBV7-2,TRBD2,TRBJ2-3,CASSWGLIASGRPTDTQYF,TGTGCCAGCAGCTGGGGACTCATAGCTAGCGGGAGGCCCACAGATACGCAGTATTTT
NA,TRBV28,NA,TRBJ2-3,CASTQGGVTDTQYF,TGTGCCAGCACCCAGGGGGGGGTAACAGATACGCAGTATTTT
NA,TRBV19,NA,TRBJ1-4,CASKQGSANEKLFF,TGTGCCAGTAAACAGGGATCGGCTAATGAAAAACTGTTTTTT
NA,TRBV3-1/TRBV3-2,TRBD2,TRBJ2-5,CASSPSRSGGARETQYF,TGTGCCAGCAGCCCTTCCCGGAGCGGGGGGGCCAGGGAGACCCAGTACTTC
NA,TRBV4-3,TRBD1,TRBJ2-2,CASSLGQGPTGELFF,TGCGCCAGCAGCTTGGGACAGGGCCCCACCGGGGAGCTGTTTTTT
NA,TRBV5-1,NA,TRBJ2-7,CASSLGIGEQYF,TGCGCCAGCAGCTTGGGGATCGGCGAGCAGTACTTC
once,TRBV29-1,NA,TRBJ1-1,CSVGGLGNTEAFF,TGCAGCGTTGGGGGGCTGGGGAACACTGAAGCTTTCTTT
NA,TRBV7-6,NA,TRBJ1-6,CASSYGSSGSPLHF,TGTGCCAGCAGCTATGGATCCTCGGGGTCACCCCTCCACTTT
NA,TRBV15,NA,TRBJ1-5,CATSRDYQPQHF,TGTGCCACCAGCAGAGATTATCAGCCCCAGCATTTT
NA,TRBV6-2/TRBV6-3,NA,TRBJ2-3,CASSLSVPDTQYF,TGTGCCAGCAGTCTGTCGGTTCCAGATACGCAGTATTTT
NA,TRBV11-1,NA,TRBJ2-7,CASSPGQSYEQYF,TGTGCCAGCAGCCCCGGACAGTCCTACGAGCAGTACTTC
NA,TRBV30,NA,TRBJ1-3,CAWTSSGNTIYF,TGTGCCTGGACATCCTCTGGAAACACCATATATTTT
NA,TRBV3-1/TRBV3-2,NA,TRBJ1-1,CASSQSGPGSTEAFF,TGTGCCAGCAGCCAATCGGGACCCGGTAGCACTGAAGCTTTCTTT
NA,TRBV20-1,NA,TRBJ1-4,CSASVGAFSTNEKLFF,TGCAGTGCTAGTGTCGGAGCATTCTCAACTAATGAAAAACTGTTTTTT
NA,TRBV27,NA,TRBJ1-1,CASRTPLNTEAFF,TGTGCCAGCCGGACACCCTTGAACACTGAAGCTTTCTTT